These T cell receptor beta chains were read from a single sample in a study of shared clonotypes between healthy human individuals. TCRdb's copy holds only in-frame clones and misses some; the assay was immunoSEQ multiplex PCR. In the table there are under 1,900,000 clones, approximately 98.5% of which are singletons. The sequenced material came from naive CD4+ T cells sorted from blood. The receptors shown here come from a young man in good health. The CDR3 runs from the conserved cysteine through the conserved F or W. A D gene is named only where the DNA matches it firmly. Clone size is given for some rows only: seen once, a few or many times, or a class if the clone is expanded.

V: TRBV7-2
size: .
D: .
J: TRBJ2-7
DNA: TGTGCCAGCAGCTTAGCGATTAGCACCTACGAGCAGTACTTC
CDR3: CASSLAISTYEQYF

V: TRBV5-1
size: .
D: TRBD2
J: TRBJ2-1
DNA: TGCGCCAGCAGCTTGGATGTGGCGGGCAGCGGGAGACATGAGCAGTTCTTC
CDR3: CASSLDVAGSGRHEQFF

V: TRBV2
size: .
D: .
J: TRBJ2-7
DNA: TGTGCCAGCAGTGTATTTTATGGGGACGTCTACGAGCAGTACTTC
CDR3: CASSVFYGDVYEQYF

V: TRBV4-3
size: .
D: TRBD2
J: TRBJ2-3
DNA: TGCGCCAGCAGCCAAGGGGGACTAGCGGGCCCAGATACGCAGTATTTT
CDR3: CASSQGGLAGPDTQYF

V: TRBV28
size: once
D: .
J: TRBJ1-1
DNA: TGTGCCAGCAGTTTTTGGGGCGGGACTGAAGCTTTCTTT
CDR3: CASSFWGGTEAFF

V: TRBV4-1
size: .
D: TRBD2
J: TRBJ2-7
DNA: TGCGCCAGCAGCCGAACGGGACTAGCGGAGACCTACGAGCAGTACTTC
CDR3: CASSRTGLAETYEQYF

V: TRBV10-3
size: .
D: TRBD1
J: TRBJ2-3
DNA: TGTGCCATCAGTGAAAGACAGGGAAGCTTTACAGATACGCAGTATTTT
CDR3: CAISERQGSFTDTQYF

V: TRBV6-5
size: .
D: .
J: TRBJ2-5
DNA: TGTGCCAGCAGTACAACACCGTTACAAGAGACCCAGTACTTC
CDR3: CASSTTPLQETQYF

V: TRBV6-6
size: .
D: .
J: TRBJ1-4
DNA: TGTGCCAGCAGGCTGGCAGTAGCTAATGAAAAACTGTTTTTT
CDR3: CASRLAVANEKLFF

V: TRBV18
size: .
D: .
J: TRBJ2-2
DNA: TGTGCCAGCTCTGAGAGCACCGGGGAGCTGTTTTTT
CDR3: CASSESTGELFF

V: TRBV6-5
size: .
D: TRBD1
J: TRBJ1-2
DNA: TGTGCCAGCAGTTACTCCGGACAGGAGACCTATGGCTACACCTTC
CDR3: CASSYSGQETYGYTF

V: TRBV5-4
size: .
D: .
J: TRBJ2-7
DNA: TGTGCCAGCAGCCCGGGGACCTCTAAAGACTACGAGCAGTACTTC
CDR3: CASSPGTSKDYEQYF

V: TRBV28
size: .
D: .
J: TRBJ2-7
DNA: TGTGCCAGCACCCTCCCAGGTAGTTCCTACGAGCAGTACTTC
CDR3: CASTLPGSSYEQYF

V: TRBV9
size: .
D: TRBD2
J: TRBJ2-3
DNA: TGTGCCAGCCGGAGGACTAGCGGGACCACAGATACGCAGTATTTT
CDR3: CASRRTSGTTDTQYF

V: TRBV7-2
size: .
D: .
J: TRBJ1-2
DNA: TGTGCCAGCAGCTTAGCGCGCCCGGGGGGTGGTGGCTACACCTTC
CDR3: CASSLARPGGGGYTF

V: TRBV11-2
size: .
D: TRBD2
J: TRBJ2-1
DNA: TGTGCCACCGCGGGACTAGCGGGGAGAGTAAATGAGCAGTTCTTC
CDR3: CATAGLAGRVNEQFF

V: TRBV9
size: .
D: .
J: TRBJ2-5
DNA: TGTGCCAGCAGCGGCGCAGGGGCCCAAGAGACCCAGTACTTC
CDR3: CASSGAGAQETQYF

V: TRBV5-4
size: .
D: TRBD2
J: TRBJ2-6
DNA: TGTGCCAGCAGGTGGGGAGGGCCTACCGGGCTCTCTGGGGCCAACGTCCTGACTTTC
CDR3: CASRWGGPTGLSGANVLTF

V: TRBV4-1
size: .
D: .
J: TRBJ2-3
DNA: TGCGCCAGCAGCCAAGATTGGCCCGGGGGAGATACGCAGTATTTT
CDR3: CASSQDWPGGDTQYF

V: TRBV7-9
size: .
D: TRBD2
J: TRBJ2-5
DNA: TGTGCCAGCAGCTTCAGAGACCTGGTGACTAGCGGGCCGAGGGAGCAGTACTTC
CDR3: CASSFRDLVTSGPREQYF

V: TRBV2
size: .
D: .
J: TRBJ2-3
DNA: TGTGCCAGCAGTGACACCCGGGACTTTAACCCGCATACGCAGTATTTT
CDR3: CASSDTRDFNPHTQYF

V: TRBV6-5
size: .
D: TRBD1
J: TRBJ2-5
DNA: TGTGCCAGCAGCCGGACAGGTCTGTTAGAGACCCAGTACTTC
CDR3: CASSRTGLLETQYF

V: TRBV14
size: .
D: .
J: TRBJ1-3
DNA: TGTGCCAGCAGCCAGAGCTTGCTTGGAAACACCATATATTTT
CDR3: CASSQSLLGNTIYF

V: TRBV11-2
size: .
D: TRBD2
J: TRBJ2-2
DNA: TGTGCCAGCAGTCCGGGACTAGCGCCCGGGGAGCTGTTTTTT
CDR3: CASSPGLAPGELFF

V: TRBV9
size: .
D: .
J: TRBJ2-3
DNA: TGTGCCAGCAGCGTACGCGGGGAGACAGATACGCAGTATTTT
CDR3: CASSVRGETDTQYF

V: TRBV5-1
size: .
D: TRBD2
J: TRBJ2-7
DNA: TGCGCCAGCAGCTTTGGGACTAGTGGCGAGCAGTACTTC
CDR3: CASSFGTSGEQYF

V: TRBV9
size: .
D: TRBD2
J: TRBJ2-1
DNA: TGTGCCAGCAGCGTATTAAGCGGGAGGCTCTACAATGAGCAGTTCTTC
CDR3: CASSVLSGRLYNEQFF

V: TRBV5-1
size: .
D: .
J: TRBJ2-2
DNA: TGCGCCAGCAGCTTGAATAGCGGGAACACCGGGGAGCTGTTTTTT
CDR3: CASSLNSGNTGELFF

V: TRBV28
size: .
D: .
J: TRBJ1-5
DNA: TGTGCCAGCAGTTTAGGGCGGGCCCAGCCCCAGCATTTT
CDR3: CASSLGRAQPQHF

V: TRBV2
size: .
D: .
J: TRBJ2-7
DNA: TGTGCATCCAGTGGGGTCTACGAGCAGTACTTC
CDR3: CASSGVYEQYF

V: TRBV5-1
size: .
D: .
J: TRBJ2-5
DNA: TGCGCCAGCAGCTTGTGGCAGGCGGAGGGAGAGACCCAGTACTTC
CDR3: CASSLWQAEGETQYF

V: TRBV19
size: .
D: TRBD1
J: TRBJ1-5
DNA: TGTGCCAGTGCAGGGACAGTAAATCAGCCCCAGCATTTT
CDR3: CASAGTVNQPQHF

V: TRBV5-1
size: once
D: .
J: TRBJ1-1
DNA: TGCGCCAGCAGACGGAACACTGAAGCTTTCTTT
CDR3: CASRRNTEAFF

V: TRBV6-1
size: .
D: .
J: TRBJ2-7
DNA: TGTGCCAGCAGGTTAGCGCCGAGCTACGAGCAGTACTTC
CDR3: CASRLAPSYEQYF

V: TRBV9
size: .
D: .
J: TRBJ2-6
DNA: TGTGCCAGCAGCGCCCATCGGACAGCCGAATTTGAGGCCAACGTCCTGACTTTC
CDR3: CASSAHRTAEFEANVLTF

V: TRBV27
size: once
D: .
J: TRBJ2-7
DNA: TGTGCCAGCAGTCCCCTACCCGGGGGTGGGGACCACGAGCAGTACTTC
CDR3: CASSPLPGGGDHEQYF

V: TRBV7-9
size: .
D: .
J: TRBJ2-7
DNA: TGTGCCAGCAGCTGGCGGAGTTACGAGCAGTACTTC
CDR3: CASSWRSYEQYF

V: TRBV6-5
size: .
D: .
J: TRBJ1-5
DNA: TGTGCCAGCAGTCCGGTCGGGAGGAGCAATCAGCCCCAGCATTTT
CDR3: CASSPVGRSNQPQHF

V: TRBV5-4
size: .
D: .
J: TRBJ2-6
DNA: TGTGCCAGCAGCCGTACTAGCTCTGGGGCCAACGTCCTGACTTTC
CDR3: CASSRTSSGANVLTF

V: TRBV5-1
size: .
D: TRBD1
J: TRBJ1-4
DNA: TGCGCCAGCAGCTTGGAAGCGGGACAGGGCAATGAAAAACTGTTTTTT
CDR3: CASSLEAGQGNEKLFF

V: TRBV29-1
size: .
D: .
J: TRBJ2-5
DNA: TGCAGCGTTGAAGATCCTATTAGGGGACTCTCCGAGACCCAGTACTTC
CDR3: CSVEDPIRGLSETQYF

V: TRBV9
size: .
D: TRBD1
J: TRBJ1-1
DNA: TGTGCCAGCAGCGTAGGCAGGGGGCGGACTGAAGCTTTCTTT
CDR3: CASSVGRGRTEAFF

V: TRBV7-9
size: .
D: .
J: TRBJ2-7
DNA: TGTGCCAGCAGCTTACTCCCCGCCGAGCAGTACTTC
CDR3: CASSLLPAEQYF

V: TRBV2
size: .
D: .
J: TRBJ1-1
DNA: TGTGCCAGCAGTGGGTCGTCAAGGAACACTGAAGCTTTCTTT
CDR3: CASSGSSRNTEAFF

V: TRBV27
size: .
D: TRBD1
J: TRBJ1-4
DNA: TGTGCCAGCAGGGGTCAGGGGGCGCGTAATGAAAAACTGTTTTTT
CDR3: CASRGQGARNEKLFF

V: TRBV11-2
size: .
D: .
J: TRBJ1-1
DNA: TGTGCCAGCAGCTTAGCTCCTTTCGGGAACACTGAAGCTTTCTTT
CDR3: CASSLAPFGNTEAFF

V: TRBV5-5
size: .
D: TRBD1
J: TRBJ1-1
DNA: TGTGCCAGCAGGAAGGACAGGGTAGGCACTGAAGCTTTCTTT
CDR3: CASRKDRVGTEAFF

V: TRBV5-1
size: .
D: .
J: TRBJ2-7
DNA: TGCGCCAGCAGATCGTGGGGGATAGTATCCGAGCAGTACTTC
CDR3: CASRSWGIVSEQYF

V: TRBV5-6
size: .
D: TRBD1
J: TRBJ1-1
DNA: TGTGCCAGCAGCTACGACAGGGGGACTGAAGCTTTCTTT
CDR3: CASSYDRGTEAFF

V: TRBV5-6
size: .
D: .
J: TRBJ2-7
DNA: TGTGCCAGCAGCCTGGGATACGAGCAGTACTTC
CDR3: CASSLGYEQYF

V: TRBV6-5
size: .
D: .
J: TRBJ2-7
DNA: TGTGCCAGCAGCCTCGCGAGGAGCTCCTACGAGCAGTACTTC
CDR3: CASSLARSSYEQYF